One sample yielded the 30 T cell receptor beta chains listed below, sequenced in a study of shared clonotypes between healthy human individuals. Assay: immunoSEQ multiplex PCR; the TCRdb copy retains only in-frame clones and omits some. Among approximately 2.5 million clones listed, over 85% were seen once. Sample: naive CD4+ T cells from PBMCs. Subset: CD45RA+ positively selected. The receptor set was obtained from a man younger than 35 in good health. Some clones in this sample may be carry-over from other donors' samples.

This clone appeared once. The chain recombines TRBV28 with TRBJ2-2, with D perhaps matching TRBD1 or TRBD2 (6 bases each). V shed 7 bases and J shed 7 bases, with 19 bases lying between them. CDR3 length: 15 residues. Germline V CDR1 and CDR2: MDHEN, SYDVKM. The DNA of the CDR3 is TGTGCCAGCAAGGGGGGCGGAGTTAGTGGCGGGGAGCTGTTTTTT. It translates to CASKGGGVSGGELFF.

In nucleotides, the CDR3 is TGTGCCAGCAGTGCCACCCGGGCCGCCAGCGGGAATGAGCAGTTCTTC. Residues: CASSATRAASGNEQFF. The V call is TRBV27, the J call TRBJ2-1; D is perhaps TRBD2 (6 bases). In germline, CDR1 is MNHEY, CDR2 SMNVEV (reference sequence). This CDR3 comprises 16 residues. The V gene lost 5 bases and the J gene lost 7 bases, with 21 bases spanning the gap.

The chain combines TRBV7-3 with TRBJ2-1, with TRBD2 identical over 16 bases. This CDR3 is built from 18 residues. V trimming: 0 bases; J trimming: 7 bases; junction bases outside the gene matches: 6. Germline assignment: CDR1 SGHTA and CDR2 FQGTGA. The CDR3 protein is CASSLTYGTSGRGNEQFF. CDR3 nucleotide sequence: TGTGCCAGCAGCTTAACGTACGGGACTAGCGGGAGGGGGAATGAGCAGTTCTTC. Combining the CDR3 with reference TRBV7-3 and TRBJ2-1 gives the whole variable domain GAGVSQTPSNKVTEKGKYVELRCDPISGHTALYWYRQSLGQGPEFLIYFQGTGAADDSGLPNDRFFAVRPEGSVSTLKIQRTERGDSAVYLCASSLTYGTSGRGNEQFFGPGTRLTVL.

This chain joins TRBV29-1 and TRBJ2-7, with TRBD2 identical over 13 bases. The CDR3 loop spans 14 amino acids. The trim removed 6 bases at V and 4 bases at J, leaving 6 bases unmatched. Germline V CDR1 and CDR2: SQVTM, ANQGSEA. The CDR3 spells CSVLGLAGYYEQYF. The CDR3 DNA reads TGCAGCGTACTGGGACTAGCGGGATATTACGAGCAGTACTTC.

The V and J genes are TRBV4-1 and TRBJ2-5, with TRBD1 identical over 9 bases. The J segment lost 7 bases and the V segment lost 0 bases, leaving 12 bases of the junction unmatched. The CDR3 has 17 amino acids. Germline V lookup: CDR1 MGHRA, CDR2 YSYEKL. CDR3 protein: CASSQDDRTGVGGTQYF. CDR3 nucleotide sequence: TGCGCCAGCAGCCAAGATGACCGGACAGGGGTTGGTGGGACCCAGTACTTC.

The rearrangement joins TRBV6-5 to TRBJ1-3; D is unresolved. Trimming took off 11 bases at V and 0 bases at J, with 14 bases between the two ends. Germline values: CDR1 MNHEY, CDR2 SVGAGI. The CDR3 consists of 14 residues. This CDR3 reads CACGPTSSGNTIYF. The DNA of the CDR3 is TGTGCCTGCGGACCCACGAGCTCTGGAAACACCATATATTTT.

The chain employs TRBV5-1 and TRBJ1-1, with D maybe TRBD1 (5 bases). V was trimmed by 4 bases and J by 1 base, leaving 8 bases between them. Germline CDR1 and CDR2: SGHRS and YFSETQ. The CDR3 length is 13 residues. CDR3 sequence reads: CASSATANTEAFF. The DNA for the CDR3 is TGCGCCAGCAGCGCGACAGCGAACACTGAAGCTTTCTTT.

The gene calls are TRBV5-6 and TRBJ1-1; D gene uncertain. V dropped 4 bases and J dropped 11 bases, with 15 bases sitting between them. This CDR3 spans 12 amino acids. Germline V lookup: CDR1 SGHDT, CDR2 YYEEEE. CDR3 coding DNA: TGTGCCAGCAGCCGAGGGAGGGTCGGGGCTTTCTTT. Its protein is CASSRGRVGAFF.

The chain uses TRBV25-1 and TRBJ1-3; maybe TRBD1 (5 bases). Trimming shortened V by 3 bases and J by 4 bases, and 10 bases separated the two germline ends. Germline CDR1 MGHDK, CDR2 SYGVNS. The CDR3 has 14 residues. In nucleotides, the CDR3 is TGTGCCAGCAGTGAGGCAGGGCTAGGAAACACCATATATTTT. Residues: CASSEAGLGNTIYF. Full variable domain (missing parts from reference TRBV25-1 and TRBJ1-3): EADIYQTPRYLVIGTGKKITLECSQTMGHDKMYWYQQDPGMELHLIHYSYGVNSTEKGDLSSESTVSRIRTEHFPLTLESARPSHTSQYLCASSEAGLGNTIYFGEGSWLTVV.

Concerning this clone: Distinct nucleotide sequences in the sample also encode this CDR3. V usage is TRBV7-2 and J usage is TRBJ2-3; D unresolved. The CDR3 length is 12 residues. V dropped 2 bases and J dropped 4 bases, with 4 bases sitting between them. CDR1 is SGHTA, CDR2 FQGNSA, per germline. The CDR3 is CASSLLSDTQYF. The CDR3 DNA sequence: TGTGCCAGCAGCTTATTGTCAGATACGCAGTATTTT.

The chain uses TRBV2 and TRBJ1-1; D is possibly TRBD1 (6 bases). Trimming stripped 8 bases from V and 4 bases from J, with 17 bases between. The germline gives CDR1 SNHLY, CDR2 FYNNEI. The CDR3 runs to 14 residues. For the CDR3, the DNA is TGTGCCAGCGTAACACTCGGGGGCGGCACTGAAGCTTTCTTT. Its translation is CASVTLGGGTEAFF.

The V and J genes are TRBV29-1 and TRBJ2-7; tentatively, D is TRBD1 (5 bases). This CDR3 spans 14 amino acids. Per germline, CDR1 SQVTM and CDR2 ANQGSEA. The V end was cut by 0 bases, the J end by 7 bases, with 16 bases between. The CDR3, as DNA: TGCAGCGTTGAAGAGGGGCAGGGCCCAAGGGAGCAGTACTTC. It encodes CSVEEGQGPREQYF.

This chain connects TRBV2 to TRBJ1-5; unclear D gene. Trimming took off 6 bases at V and 0 bases at J, with 9 bases between the two ends. From germline, CDR1 is SNHLY and CDR2 FYNNEI. This CDR3 has 14 residues. The CDR3 DNA follows: TGTGCCAGCAGCGCTGCATATAGCAATCAGCCCCAGCATTTT. Amino acids: CASSAAYSNQPQHF.

This chain connects TRBV28 to TRBJ2-1; D is uncertain. The CDR3 has 14 residues. CDR1 and CDR2 from the germline V gene are MDHEN and SYDVKM. V was shortened by 5 bases and J by 3 bases, with 11 bases between the two germline ends. The CDR3 here is CASSPAGNYNEQFF. The CDR3 region has the DNA TGTGCCAGCAGTCCGGCAGGAAACTACAATGAGCAGTTCTTC.

The chain recombines TRBV5-1 with TRBJ2-4; D call uncertain. The CDR3 has 14 amino acids. Per germline, CDR1 SGHRS and CDR2 YFSETQ. Trimming removed 2 bases at V and 0 bases at J, with 6 bases between. The CDR3 sequence: CASSLLSAKNIQYF. For the CDR3, the DNA is TGCGCCAGCAGCTTACTGTCAGCCAAAAACATTCAGTACTTC.

The chain recombines TRBV6-5 with TRBJ2-4; 10 bases match TRBD1. The trim removed 5 bases at V and 4 bases at J, leaving 2 bases unmatched. Looked up from germline, CDR1 is MNHEY and CDR2 is SVGAGI. The CDR3 covers 14 residues. As DNA, the CDR3 is TGTGCCAGCAGTAAGGGACAGGGGAAAAACATTCAGTACTTC. Translation: CASSKGQGKNIQYF.

This sequence joins TRBV18 and TRBJ2-5, with 7 bases that match TRBD2. V was pared by 2 bases and J by 1 base, with 7 bases of the junction left unmatched. CDR1 and CDR2 from the germline V gene are KGHSH and LQKENI. The CDR3 contains 16 residues. Here the CDR3 reads CASSPRLAGGQETQYF. The CDR3 coding sequence is TGTGCCAGCTCACCAAGACTAGCAGGTGGCCAAGAGACCCAGTACTTC. Combining the CDR3 with reference TRBV18 and TRBJ2-5 gives the whole variable domain NAGVMQNPRHLVRRRGQEARLRCSPMKGHSHVYWYRQLPEEGLKFMVYLQKENIIDESGMPKERFSAEFPKEGPSILRIQQVVRGDSAAYFCASSPRLAGGQETQYFGPGTRLLVL.

This clone was observed a single time. This chain uses TRBV5-1 with TRBJ1-1; D gene unclear. The CDR3 is made up of 14 amino acids. The germline V and J ends were trimmed by 4 bases and 0 bases, with 10 bases remaining between them. CDR1 SGHRS and CDR2 YFSETQ come from the germline V gene. In DNA, the CDR3 is TGCGCCAGCAGCGCTCTCACACTGAACACTGAAGCTTTCTTT. Protein product: CASSALTLNTEAFF.

The CDR3 loop is CASSESRLRADTQYF. DNA for the CDR3: TGCGCCAGCAGTGAGTCGCGGCTTCGGGCAGATACGCAGTATTTT. The rearrangement links TRBV10-2 to TRBJ2-3; D is ambiguous. The CDR3 length is 15 residues. V was pared by 0 bases and J by 4 bases, with 11 bases between. CDR1 and CDR2 from the germline V gene are WSHSY and SAAADI.

This sequence joins TRBV6-1 and TRBJ1-4; D remains unclear. Germline V gene data show CDR1 as MNHNS and CDR2 as SASEGT. Trimming pared 8 bases from V and 6 bases from J, leaving 16 bases between. The CDR3 totals 14 residues. The CDR3 DNA follows: TGTGCCAGCGGTCTGTTCCACTGGGATGAAAAACTGTTTTTT. Translation gives CASGLFHWDEKLFF.

The CDR3 here is CASSPDRYETQYF. For the CDR3, the DNA is TGTGCCAGCAGCCCGGACAGATATGAGACCCAGTACTTC. The chain carries TRBV7-6 and TRBJ2-5; perhaps TRBD1 as D (6 bases). Germline values: CDR1 SGHVS, CDR2 FNYEAQ. The V end was cut by 5 bases, the J end by 5 bases, with 12 bases between. There are 13 residues in the CDR3.

The CDR3, as DNA: TGCGCCAGCAGCCAAGTTGGCCCATGGGGCACAGATACGCAGTATTTT. This codes for CASSQVGPWGTDTQYF. The V gene is TRBV4-1, the J gene TRBJ2-3; D remains unclear. The CDR3 loop spans 16 amino acids. Trimming removed 1 base from V and 1 base from J, with 12 bases in between. Germline V gene sequence: CDR1 MGHRA, CDR2 YSYEKL.

This chain links TRBV27 with TRBJ2-3; D might be TRBD2 (5 bases). Deletions cut 9 bases from V and 0 bases from J, with 10 bases between. This CDR3 has 13 amino acids. CDR1 and CDR2 (germline): MNHEY, SMNVEV (reference sequence). The CDR3 here is CASWRASTDTQYF. The CDR3 DNA is TGTGCCAGTTGGCGGGCAAGCACAGATACGCAGTATTTT.

The gene calls are TRBV4-2 and TRBJ1-2, with unresolved D. With 5 bases removed from V and 3 bases from J, the gap between germline ends came to 19 bases. CDR3 length: 16 residues. Germline V lookup: CDR1 LGHNA, CDR2 YNFKEQ. This chain's CDR3 is CASSLANAGSDYGYTF. Here the CDR3 DNA reads TGTGCCAGCAGCTTGGCCAATGCCGGGTCGGACTATGGCTACACCTTC.

The V gene is TRBV6-5, the J gene TRBJ1-2, with a tentative D call TRBD1 (5 bases). V lost 1 base and J lost 4, with 10 bases in between. The CDR3 covers 14 residues. Germline V CDR1 and CDR2: MNHEY, SVGAGI. The CDR3 nucleotides are TGTGCCAGCAGTTACTTGGACGGGGGCTATGGCTACACCTTC. This codes for CASSYLDGGYGYTF.

The chain is built from TRBV9 and TRBJ1-2, with 7 bases lining up with TRBD1. The CDR3 sequence is 13 residues long. Germline values: CDR1 SGDLS, CDR2 YYNGEE. Trimming at V came to 4 bases and at J to 8 bases, leaving 8 bases not matched to a gene. CDR3 DNA sequence: TGTGCCAGCAGCACCCACAGGGGACACGGCTACACCTTC. Amino acid sequence: CASSTHRGHGYTF.

V usage is TRBV20-1 and J usage is TRBJ2-7, with D perhaps TRBD2 (6 bases). Trimming took 6 bases from V and 9 from J, leaving 12 bases between them. Germline V lookup: CDR1 DFQATT, CDR2 SNEGSKA (reference sequence). This CDR3 spans 10 amino acids. DNA for the CDR3: TGCAGTGCGACCGTCGGGGGGCAGTACTTC. It specifies CSATVGGQYF.

The rearrangement links TRBV7-7 to TRBJ2-7; TRBD2 agrees at 14 bases. From germline, CDR1 is SSHAT and CDR2 FNYEAQ (reference sequence). Unmatched junction bases numbered 5, after V lost 1 base and J lost 6 bases. This CDR3 is built from 16 residues. In nucleotides, the CDR3 is TGTGCCAGCAGCTTAGGGACTAGCGGGAGGCTTCTCGAGCAGTACTTC. Amino acid sequence: CASSLGTSGRLLEQYF.

This chain links TRBV19 with TRBJ2-7, with D possibly matching TRBD2 (5 bases). The CDR3 runs to 14 residues. Germline values: CDR1 LNHDA, CDR2 SQIVND (reference sequence). V was pared by 6 bases and J by 1 base, with 13 bases between. The CDR3, as DNA: TGTGCCAGTAGCCCTAGCCGCAGTTCCTACGAGCAGTACTTC. Amino acids: CASSPSRSSYEQYF.

This clone was seen once. Other DNA sequences in this sample translate to the same CDR3. The rearrangement uses TRBV5-6 and TRBJ2-1; TRBD2 agrees at 10 bases. J was trimmed by 0 bases and V by 4 bases; bases with no gene match: 1. Germline loops: CDR1 SGHDT, CDR2 YYEEEE. The CDR3 totals 15 residues. CDR3 loop: CASSRTSGSYNEQFF. The CDR3 bases are TGTGCCAGCAGCCGGACTAGCGGCTCCTACAATGAGCAGTTCTTC.